Below are 3 T cell receptor beta chains sequenced from a single sample in a study of blood T cell repertoires in COVID-19. The table came from immunoSEQ multiplex PCR; TCRdb's copy has only in-frame clones and leaves some out. The data hold under 300,000 clones, with 70% to 85% observed a single time. Sequencing was performed on peripheral blood. These receptors came from a woman between 35 and 50 years old who had recovered from COVID-19.

The chain joins TRBV5-6 to TRBJ2-3; D may be TRBD2 (7 bases). V was cut by 7 bases and J by 3 bases, with 21 bases left in between. This CDR3 region has 16 residues. Germline assignment: CDR1 SGHDT and CDR2 YYEEEE. The CDR3 here is CASANWGGSLTDTQYF. CDR3 nucleotide sequence: TGTGCCAGCGCCAATTGGGGGGGCTCGTTGACAGATACGCAGTATTTT.

The V and J genes are TRBV3-1 (or the pseudogene TRBV3-2) and TRBJ2-3; D might be TRBD1 (6 bases). CDR3 length equals 17 residues. Germline V gene lookup returns CDR1 LGHDT and CDR2 YNNKEL (reference sequence). The V gene lost 1 base and the J gene lost 0 bases, with 14 bases spanning the gap. This CDR3 is CASSQGDTASSTDTQYF. The CDR3 DNA sequence: TGTGCCAGCAGCCAAGGGGACACCGCATCTAGCACAGATACGCAGTATTTT.

CDR3 loop: CASILTGGTEAFF. The CDR3 DNA is TGTGCCAGCATCCTGACAGGGGGCACTGAAGCTTTCTTT. The rearrangement uses TRBV7-9 and TRBJ1-1; 9 nucleotides line up with TRBD1. Trimming cost V 7 bases and J 4 bases; bases outside gene matches: 4. This CDR3 is built from 13 residues. Per germline, CDR1 SEHNR and CDR2 FQNEAQ (reference sequence).